This is a list of T cell receptor beta chains from one sample in a study of T cells after posttransplantation cyclophosphamide. Here immunoSEQ multiplex PCR was the method, and the copy in TCRdb shows in-frame clones only, minus some. This sample has about 24,000 clones and no singletons, with approximately 4.7% in the ten largest. Sequenced: PBMCs. These receptors came from a woman aged 45-65 years in good health, CMV-negative, and a related stem cell transplant donor. The CDR3 runs from the conserved cysteine through the conserved F or W. A D gene is named only where the DNA matches it firmly. Clone size is given for some rows only: seen once, a few or many times, or a class if the clone is expanded.

j_gene	abundance	v_gene	d_gene	CDR3aa	CDR3nt
TRBJ1-2	many	TRBV28	TRBD1	CASSLWPPDRGHGYTF	TGTGCCAGCAGTTTATGGCCCCCCGACAGGGGCCATGGCTACACCTTC
TRBJ2-2	many	TRBV19	NA	CASSELGAESNTGELFF	TGTGCCAGTAGTGAGCTGGGGGCGGAATCTAACACCGGGGAGCTGTTTTTT
TRBJ2-7	NA	TRBV5-1	NA	CASSLVSSAAYEQYF	TGCGCCAGCAGCTTGGTGTCTAGCGCGGCCTACGAGCAGTACTTC
TRBJ1-1	many	TRBV14	NA	CASSPGPPSTEAFF	TGTGCCAGCAGCCCAGGTCCGCCGAGCACTGAAGCTTTCTTT
TRBJ1-3	many	TRBV6-1	NA	CASSESGLGNTIYF	TGTGCCAGCAGTGAAAGTGGGCTTGGAAACACCATATATTTT
TRBJ2-1	many	TRBV9	TRBD1	CASSVAGQGAFEQFF	TGTGCCAGCAGCGTAGCTGGACAGGGGGCTTTTGAGCAGTTCTTC
TRBJ2-1	many	TRBV25-1	TRBD2	CASTPGTSGGFDEQFF	TGTGCCAGCACCCCTGGGACTAGCGGGGGGTTTGATGAGCAGTTCTTC
TRBJ2-1	many	TRBV11-3	TRBD2	CASSPRLAGYYEQFF	TGTGCCAGCAGCCCGAGACTAGCAGGCTATTATGAGCAGTTCTTC
TRBJ2-3	many	TRBV10-2	TRBD1	CASHRGASTDTQYF	TGCGCCAGCCACAGGGGGGCTAGCACAGATACGCAGTATTTT
TRBJ1-4	many	TRBV5-8	TRBD1	CASSLEGAGEKLFF	TGTGCCAGCAGCTTGGAGGGGGCGGGTGAAAAACTGTTTTTT
TRBJ2-3	many	TRBV14	TRBD2	CASSPRTTAGPGDTQYF	TGTGCCAGCAGCCCTAGAACTACAGCGGGACCCGGAGATACGCAGTATTTT
TRBJ2-2	many	TRBV5-5	NA	CASSTEAAGELFF	TGTGCCAGCAGCACCGAGGCGGCCGGGGAGCTGTTTTTT
TRBJ2-1	many	TRBV19	NA	CASISAGGINEQFF	TGTGCCAGTATTTCTGCAGGAGGAATCAATGAGCAGTTCTTC
TRBJ1-2	many	TRBV9	NA	CASSVDSGLGYTF	TGTGCCAGCAGCGTAGATTCAGGGCTCGGCTACACCTTC
TRBJ2-7	many	TRBV4-1	NA	CASSQVSANPYEQYF	TGCGCCAGCAGCCAAGTTTCCGCTAATCCCTACGAGCAGTACTTC
TRBJ2-7	many	TRBV5-1	TRBD2	CASKPSGGSVYLEQYF	TGCGCCAGCAAGCCTAGCGGGGGGTCGGTCTACTTAGAGCAGTACTTC
TRBJ2-3	many	TRBV7-2	NA	CASSTSTADTQYF	TGTGCCAGCAGCACGTCGACAGCAGATACGCAGTATTTT
TRBJ2-5	many	TRBV4-1	NA	CASSQERLGGWPAETQYF	TGCGCCAGCAGCCAAGAAAGGTTAGGCGGCTGGCCGGCGGAGACCCAGTACTTC
TRBJ1-1	many	TRBV27	NA	CASRPAPQARWLSTEAFF	TGTGCCAGCAGGCCCGCACCTCAGGCTCGTTGGCTAAGCACTGAAGCTTTCTTT
TRBJ1-1	many	TRBV18	NA	CASSPTVMNTEAFF	TGTGCCAGCTCACCAACAGTCATGAACACTGAAGCTTTCTTT
TRBJ1-3	many	TRBV7-2	NA	CASSPAGARNTIYF	TGTGCCAGCAGCCCCGCGGGGGCTCGAAACACCATATATTTT
TRBJ2-2	many	TRBV11-2	TRBD1	CASSLTRDRGAGELFF	TGTGCCAGCAGCCTCACCCGGGACAGGGGTGCCGGGGAGCTGTTTTTT
TRBJ1-4	few	TRBV27	TRBD1	CASSPGQGWEKLLF	TGTGCCAGCAGTCCGGGACAGGGTTGGGAAAAACTGCTTTTT
TRBJ1-1	many	TRBV6-1	TRBD1	CASTLTGEAFF	TGTGCCAGCACCCTGACAGGGGAAGCTTTCTTT
TRBJ1-6	many	TRBV5-6	NA	CASSLRLWNSPLHF	TGTGCCAGCAGCTTACGACTGTGGAATTCACCCCTCCACTTT
TRBJ2-1	many	TRBV19	TRBD2	CASSIPSGRVDEQFF	TGTGCCAGTAGTATCCCTAGCGGGAGGGTTGATGAGCAGTTCTTC
TRBJ1-1	many	TRBV6-6	NA	CASSLEGNTEAFF	TGTGCCAGCAGCCTAGAGGGGAACACTGAAGCTTTCTTT
TRBJ2-7	many	TRBV5-1	TRBD1	CASSLVPPQGVPYEQYF	TGCGCCAGCAGCTTGGTTCCCCCACAGGGGGTCCCCTACGAGCAGTACTTC
TRBJ1-5	many	TRBV4-3	NA	CASSRRLEGNQPQHF	TGCGCCAGCAGCCGCCGGTTGGAGGGCAATCAGCCCCAGCATTTT
TRBJ2-7	many	TRBV19	TRBD2	CASSVSGRANEQYF	TGTGCCAGTTCCGTTAGCGGGAGGGCCAACGAGCAGTACTTC
TRBJ2-5	many	TRBV7-7	TRBD2	CASSHPPLAGGRETQYF	TGTGCCAGCAGTCACCCCCCGCTAGCGGGGGGCCGGGAGACCCAGTACTTC
TRBJ2-2	many	TRBV7-3	NA	CASSPRGSTGELFF	TGTGCCAGCAGCCCCAGGGGATCCACCGGGGAGCTGTTTTTT
TRBJ2-7	few	TRBV29-1	NA	CSVTGSAYEQYF	TGTAGCGTAACGGGGTCCGCCTACGAGCAGTACTTC
TRBJ2-1	many	TRBV5-8	NA	CASTRGANEQFF	TGTGCCAGCACCAGGGGGGCGAATGAGCAGTTCTTC
TRBJ1-4	many	TRBV7-9	TRBD1	CASSLSQGEEKLFF	TGTGCCAGCAGCTTATCACAGGGGGAGGAAAAACTGTTTTTT
TRBJ2-1	many	TRBV5-1	NA	CASSLERSSSYNEQFF	TGCGCCAGCAGCTTGGAGCGTTCGAGCTCCTACAATGAGCAGTTCTTC
TRBJ1-1	many	TRBV7-2	NA	CASSLIQTNRRMNTEAFF	TGTGCCAGCAGCTTAATTCAAACCAACAGGCGAATGAACACTGAAGCTTTCTTT
TRBJ1-2	many	TRBV6-1	TRBD1	CASSAQGSYGYTF	TGTGCCAGCAGTGCACAGGGGAGCTATGGCTACACCTTC